A single sample gave rise to the 13 T cell receptor beta chains below, sequenced in a study of shared clonotypes between healthy human individuals. Clones were sequenced by immunoSEQ multiplex PCR, and TCRdb holds only the in-frame ones, with some missing. The data hold 2 million to 2.5 million clones, with more than 80% observed a single time. Sequencing was carried out using naive CD4+ T cells from PBMCs. Sample subset: CD45RA+ positively selected. These receptor sequences come from a man younger than 30 in good health. Some clones in this sample may be carry-over from other donors' samples.

The chain combines TRBV27 with TRBJ2-2; 9 bases align to TRBD1. Trimming took 6 bases from V and 6 from J; bases not matched to a gene: 8. The CDR3 contains 15 residues. Germline loops: CDR1 MNHEY, CDR2 SMNVEV (reference sequence). The CDR3 protein is CASSPGQGRAGELFF. CDR3 nucleotide sequence: TGTGCCAGCAGCCCCGGACAGGGGAGGGCCGGGGAGCTGTTTTTT.

The V and J genes are TRBV2 and TRBJ2-3; 12 bases agree with TRBD2. Unmatched junction bases numbered 8, after V lost 6 bases and J lost 4 bases. The CDR3 extends over 16 amino acids. Germline values: CDR1 SNHLY, CDR2 FYNNEI. The CDR3 is CASSPGLAGWADTQYF. The CDR3 DNA sequence: TGTGCCAGCAGCCCGGGACTAGCGGGCTGGGCAGATACGCAGTATTTT.

In the case of this clone: This sample includes further DNA sequences coding for the same CDR3. The chain couples TRBV18 to TRBJ2-5, with D perhaps TRBD2 (6 bases). The CDR3 is 14 amino acids. V shed 3 bases and J shed 0 bases, with 8 bases lying between them. Germline CDR1 reads KGHSH; CDR2 reads LQKENI. The CDR3 here is CASSPGRNQETQYF. As DNA, the CDR3 is TGTGCCAGCTCACCTGGGAGGAACCAAGAGACCCAGTACTTC.

This chain joins TRBV7-8 and TRBJ2-5; 7 bases line up with TRBD1. V shed 4 bases and J 2 bases; nucleotides not matched to a gene: 7. The CDR3 runs to 15 residues. CDR1 SGHVS and CDR2 FQNEAQ come from the germline V gene. The CDR3 region is CASSSALTGQETQYF. The CDR3 DNA reads as TGTGCCAGCAGCTCAGCCTTGACAGGGCAAGAGACCCAGTACTTC.

The chain combines TRBV7-2 with TRBJ2-5; 8 bases fit TRBD2. Germline CDR1 reads SGHTA; CDR2 reads FQGNSA. This CDR3 is 13 amino acids long. V shed 2 bases and J 4 bases; nucleotides not matched to a gene: 0. This chain's CDR3 is CASSLSGRETQYF. The CDR3, as DNA: TGTGCCAGCAGCTTAAGCGGGAGAGAGACCCAGTACTTC.

This clone was counted a few times. V usage is TRBV30 and J usage is TRBJ1-1; maybe TRBD1 (6 bases). V was cut by 5 bases and J by 4 bases, with 14 bases left in between. The CDR3 is 13 residues long. CDR1 and CDR2 (germline): GTSNPN, SVGIG (reference sequence). The CDR3 is CAWQGRGGTEAFF. DNA for the CDR3: TGTGCCTGGCAGGGGAGGGGGGGCACTGAAGCTTTCTTT. The full variable domain, in which reference TRBV30 and TRBJ1-1 provide the parts outside the CDR3, is SQTIHQWPATLVQPVGSPLSLECTVEGTSNPNLYWYRQAAGRGLQLLFYSVGIGQISSEVPQNLSASRPQDRQFILSSKKLLLSDSGFYLCAWQGRGGTEAFFGQGTRLTVV.

This clone occurred once. The chain combines TRBV11-2 with TRBJ1-5; D remains ambiguous. Trimming pared 5 bases from V and 0 bases from J, leaving 14 bases between. The germline V gene encodes CDR1 SGHAT and CDR2 FQNNGV. The CDR3 runs to 16 residues. CDR3 sequence (DNA): TGTGCCAGCAGCCCCGGAGGACGGAATAGCAATCAGCCCCAGCATTTT. Translating gives CASSPGGRNSNQPQHF.

V and J are TRBV18 and TRBJ1-1; tentative D call: TRBD1 (5 bases). The V end was cut by 2 bases, the J end by 3 bases, with 16 bases between. Germline assignment: CDR1 KGHSH and CDR2 LQKENI. The CDR3 is made up of 16 amino acids. CDR3 loop: CASSPRIQAADTEAFF. CDR3 DNA: TGTGCCAGCTCACCAAGGATACAGGCGGCAGACACTGAAGCTTTCTTT.

The chain links TRBV27 to TRBJ2-5, with TRBD1 as a possible D gene (6 bases). Trimming removed 5 bases from V and 5 bases from J, with 12 bases in between. The CDR3 sequence is 13 residues long. CDR1 and CDR2 (germline): MNHEY, SMNVEV (reference sequence). CDR3 nucleotides: TGTGCCAGCAGTACAACAGGGACGGAGACCCAGTACTTC. It is translated as CASSTTGTETQYF.

The chain links TRBV19 to TRBJ2-7; 10 bases are a match to TRBD2. Per germline, CDR1 LNHDA and CDR2 SQIVND (reference sequence). CDR3 size: 14 residues. J was trimmed by 3 bases and V by 3 bases; bases with no gene match: 2. CDR3 bases: TGTGCCAGTAGTATGGTAGCGGGAGGCTACGAGCAGTACTTC. Amino acids: CASSMVAGGYEQYF. Together with reference TRBV19 and TRBJ2-7, the CDR3 gives the full variable domain: DGGITQSPKYLFRKEGQNVTLSCEQNLNHDAMYWYRQDPGQGLRLIYYSQIVNDFQKGDIAEGYSVSREKKESFPLTVTSAQKNPTAFYLCASSMVAGGYEQYFGPGTRLTVT.

This clone has a single count. This sequence joins TRBV19 and TRBJ2-3; TRBD2 agrees at 8 bases. There are 13 residues in the CDR3. Unmatched junction bases numbered 5, after V lost 7 bases and J lost 5 bases. CDR1 LNHDA and CDR2 SQIVND come from the germline V gene (reference sequence). CDR3: CASKLAEEDTQYF. The CDR3 region has the DNA TGTGCCAGTAAACTAGCGGAGGAAGATACGCAGTATTTT.

The chain is built from TRBV5-4 and TRBJ2-1, with 12 bases aligning to TRBD2. V gave up 4 bases and J gave up 4 bases; unmatched junction bases: 6. CDR1 SGHNT and CDR2 YYREEE come from the germline V gene (reference sequence). This CDR3 has 16 amino acids. CDR3 protein: CASSARTSGDYNEQFF. The DNA for the CDR3 is TGTGCCAGCAGCGCCAGGACTAGCGGGGATTACAATGAGCAGTTCTTC.

CDR3 DNA: TGTGCCTGGAGTGGTCAGGATAATTCACCCCTCCACTTT. Protein sequence: CAWSGQDNSPLHF. The rearrangement uses TRBV30 and TRBJ1-6; D gene uncertain. With 1 base removed from V and 5 bases from J, the gap between germline ends came to 6 bases. The CDR3 is made up of 13 amino acids. CDR1 and CDR2 (germline): GTSNPN, SVGIG (reference sequence).